Below are 17 T cell receptor beta chains sequenced from a single sample in a study of cytomegalovirus exposure and HLA in healthy donors. With 60 Vbeta and 13 Jbeta primers, the PCR was carried out. This table comes from immunoSEQ multiplex PCR, and its TCRdb copy is limited to in-frame clones, with some not included. Among 150,000 to 200,000 clones listed, more than 85% were seen once. The sample was PBMCs. These receptors came from a girl under two years old in good health and CMV-seronegative.

This clone has just one count. The chain employs TRBV2 and TRBJ2-1, with D possibly being TRBD2 (5 bases). The V gene's germline CDR1 is SNHLY and CDR2 FYNNEI. The CDR3 runs 14 residues. V shed 2 bases and J shed 6 bases, with 11 bases lying between them. CDR3 protein: CASSEQGLPNEQFF. CDR3 in DNA: TGTGCCAGCAGTGAACAAGGACTCCCCAATGAGCAGTTCTTC.

The gene calls are TRBV6-5 and TRBJ2-1; tentative D call: TRBD2 (6 bases). The ends were cut back, 2 bases at V and 7 bases at J, with 15 bases in the middle. Germline V gives CDR1 MNHEY, CDR2 SVGAGI. The CDR3 extends over 15 amino acids. This chain's CDR3 is CASSYGGTVDNEQFF. In nucleotides, the CDR3 is TGTGCCAGCAGTTACGGGGGGACGGTAGATAATGAGCAGTTCTTC.

The chain uses TRBV6-1 and TRBJ2-7, with a tentative D call TRBD1 (6 bases). The V gene's germline CDR1 is MNHNS and CDR2 SASEGT. The CDR3 consists of 13 residues. The V end lost 6 bases, the J end lost 1 base, and 10 bases lay between the germline ends. CDR3 amino acids: CASREQGSYEQYF. Written as DNA, the CDR3 is TGTGCCAGCAGGGAACAGGGTTCCTACGAGCAGTACTTC.

The chain recombines TRBV7-8 with TRBJ2-7, with D possibly matching TRBD2 (5 bases). The CDR3 runs 14 residues. Between the trimmed V and J ends, which lost 5 bases and 2 bases, there was a span of 13 bases. Germline V CDR1 and CDR2: SGHVS, FQNEAQ. The CDR3 spells CASSGGGRTYEQYF. The CDR3 bases are TGTGCCAGCAGCGGAGGCGGCAGGACCTACGAGCAGTACTTC.

J is TRBJ2-7 and V is TRBV7-9, with D possibly TRBD1 on 5 matching bases. The ends were cut back, 7 bases at V and 7 bases at J, with 17 bases in the middle. In germline, CDR1 is SEHNR, CDR2 FQNEAQ (reference sequence). The CDR3 totals 13 residues. CDR3 residues: CASTILGAEEQYF. CDR3 DNA: TGTGCCAGCACTATTCTAGGGGCAGAAGAGCAGTACTTC. Based on the CDR3 plus reference TRBV7-9 and TRBJ2-7, the full variable domain is DTGVSQNPRHKITKRGQNVTFRCDPISEHNRLYWYRQTLGQGPEFLTYFQNEAQLEKSRLLSDRFSAERPKGSFSTLEIQRTEQGDSAMYLCASTILGAEEQYFGPGTRLTVT.

The chain employs TRBV6-1 and TRBJ2-1, with D perhaps TRBD1 (6 bases). The CDR3 contains 13 residues. Germline CDR1 reads MNHNS; CDR2 reads SASEGT. Trimming left V 6 bases short and J 8 bases short, with 14 bases between. CDR3 bases: TGTGCCAGCAGCCAAAAGGGGGTCTATGAGCAGTTCTTC. Amino acid sequence: CASSQKGVYEQFF.

The V gene is TRBV7-9, the J gene TRBJ2-5; 8 bases agree with TRBD1. The CDR3 has 17 residues. Losses at the gene ends were 1 base for V and 3 bases for J; bases not matched to a gene: 10. CDR1 and CDR2 (germline): SEHNR, FQNEAQ (reference sequence). This CDR3 is CASSLDTTTTGEETQYF. The CDR3 DNA sequence: TGTGCCAGCAGCTTAGACACAACTACGACAGGGGAAGAGACCCAGTACTTC. The entire variable domain, with the rest obtained from reference TRBV7-9 and TRBJ2-5, is as follows: DTGVSQNPRHKITKRGQNVTFRCDPISEHNRLYWYRQTLGQGPEFLTYFQNEAQLEKSRLLSDRFSAERPKGSFSTLEIQRTEQGDSAMYLCASSLDTTTTGEETQYFGPGTRLLVL.

The chain employs TRBV5-1 and TRBJ1-1, with 8 bases identical to TRBD1. This CDR3 has 13 amino acids. Germline loops: CDR1 SGHRS, CDR2 YFSETQ. V gave up 0 bases and J gave up 8 bases; unmatched junction bases: 3. The CDR3 sequence is CASSLGTGMEAFF. The CDR3 DNA follows: TGCGCCAGCAGCTTGGGGACAGGGATGGAAGCTTTCTTT.

The V gene is TRBV9, the J gene TRBJ2-3, with D maybe TRBD2 (6 bases). Deletions cut 3 bases from V and 4 bases from J, with 15 bases between. This CDR3 has 15 amino acids. From germline, CDR1 is SGDLS and CDR2 YYNGEE. The CDR3 DNA reads as TGTGCCAGCAGCGGCACCACCTCTAGCGCAGATACGCAGTATTTT. This sequence encodes CASSGTTSSADTQYF. The full variable domain, in which reference TRBV9 and TRBJ2-3 provide the parts outside the CDR3, is DSGVTQTPKHLITATGQRVTLRCSPRSGDLSVYWYQQSLDQGLQFLIQYYNGEERAKGNILERFSAQQFPDLHSELNLSSLELGDSALYFCASSGTTSSADTQYFGPGTRLTVL.

The chain employs TRBV7-9 and TRBJ2-3; TRBD1 matches at 7 bases. Germline V gene data show CDR1 as SEHNR and CDR2 as FQNEAQ (reference sequence). J gave up 3 bases and V 5 bases, and 8 bases lay outside the gene matches. The CDR3 length is 15 residues. CDR3 sequence: CASSDDREWTDTQYF. CDR3 nucleotide sequence: TGTGCCAGCAGCGACGACAGGGAGTGGACAGATACGCAGTATTTT.

Worth noting for this clone: At one of its ends the junction is not consistent with the germline gene, which may arise from a read error. The chain uses TRBV7-9 and TRBJ1-2; D gene uncertain. CDR3 length: 12 amino acids. Germline values: CDR1 SEHNR, CDR2 FQNEAQ (reference sequence). CDR3 region: CSSSLMRDGYTF. The DNA for the CDR3 is TGTTCCAGCAGCTTAATGCGGGATGGCTACACCTTC.

This chain links TRBV5-4 with TRBJ2-1, with D possibly matching TRBD2 (5 bases). The germline gives CDR1 SGHNT, CDR2 YYREEE (reference sequence). Trimming cost V 3 bases and J 0 bases, with 7 bases left between them. The CDR3 totals 14 residues. The CDR3 region has the DNA TGTGCCAGCAGCTCGGGGAGCTCCTACAATGAGCAGTTCTTC. Its translation is CASSSGSSYNEQFF.

CDR3: CASSGTWTGRGGYTF. The DNA of the CDR3 is TGTGCCAGCAGCGGAACATGGACAGGGCGGGGTGGCTACACCTTC. The rearrangement links TRBV9 to TRBJ1-2, with 8 bases fitting TRBD1. The CDR3 length is 15 residues. Germline V lookup: CDR1 SGDLS, CDR2 YYNGEE. V lost 3 bases and J lost 7; bases outside the gene matches: 11.

V gene TRBV7-3 combines with J gene TRBJ1-1, with a possible D match to TRBD1 (5 bases). V was pared by 1 base and J by 3 bases, with 21 bases between. Looked up from germline, CDR1 is SGHTA and CDR2 is FQGTGA. The CDR3 loop spans 18 amino acids. CDR3 DNA: TGTGCCAGCAGCTTAAACCCACAAATCGGGGGTGGGGACACTGAAGCTTTCTTT. Protein sequence: CASSLNPQIGGGDTEAFF.

The V gene is TRBV6-5, the J gene TRBJ1-2, with TRBD1 identical over 7 bases. This CDR3 is 14 amino acids long. Trimming cost V 2 bases and J 3 bases; bases outside gene matches: 3. CDR1 MNHEY and CDR2 SVGAGI come from the germline V gene. The DNA of the CDR3 is TGTGCCAGCAGTTACAAGGGGGCGGACTATGGCTACACCTTC. Protein: CASSYKGADYGYTF.

This sequence joins TRBV7-9 and TRBJ2-7; 7 bases are a match to TRBD2. The trim removed 2 bases at V and 3 bases at J, leaving 1 base unmatched. This CDR3 has 13 residues. Germline V gives CDR1 SEHNR, CDR2 FQNEAQ (reference sequence). In nucleotides, the CDR3 is TGTGCCAGCAGCTTAACGGGGGGCTACGAGCAGTACTTC. Its translation is CASSLTGGYEQYF.

The chain employs TRBV30 and TRBJ2-3; TRBD2 aligns across 7 bases. Germline V CDR1 and CDR2: GTSNPN, SVGIG (reference sequence). The CDR3 runs 16 residues. V dropped 1 base and J dropped 3; count of bases not matched to a gene: 10. The CDR3 sequence: CAWSDFSGSGTDTQYF. CDR3 coding DNA: TGTGCCTGGAGTGACTTTAGCGGGTCTGGTACAGATACGCAGTATTTT.